A selection of T cell receptor beta chains follows, all from one sample in a study of CD8+CD57+ T cells in acquired aplastic anemia. TCRdb redid the calling of the reads with MiXCR, one entry per CDR3 protein. The sample shows more than 250,000 distinct CDR3 sequences, roughly three fifths of them seen only once. The sequenced sample consisted of sorted CD4+, CD8+, or CD8+CD57+ T cells (not recorded which) from PBMCs. These receptors were obtained from a human donor with severe aplastic anemia or a healthy control (not recorded which). CDR3s leave out the opening cysteine and the closing phenylalanine or tryptophan.

V gene: TRBV7-9
J gene: TRBJ2-2
CDR3 protein: ASREGVGELF

V gene: TRBV2
J gene: TRBJ1-5
CDR3 protein: ASSVDRVGNQPQH

V gene: TRBV19
J gene: TRBJ1-1
CDR3 protein: ASSQSLATEAF

V gene: TRBV7-9
J gene: TRBJ1-1
CDR3 protein: ASSSESVTGGPNTEAF

V gene: TRBV7-9
J gene: TRBJ2-2
CDR3 protein: ASSRGLAGGPLTGELF

V gene: TRBV24-1
J gene: TRBJ2-3
CDR3 protein: ATSDPGTSGVLSTDTQY

V gene: TRBV9
J gene: TRBJ1-6
CDR3 protein: ANSTRTGGSPLH

V gene: TRBV2
J gene: TRBJ2-7
CDR3 protein: ASSSPWASEQY

V gene: TRBV20-1
J gene: TRBJ1-6
CDR3 protein: SARETNRDNSPLH

V gene: TRBV5-1
J gene: TRBJ2-7
CDR3 protein: ASSLDGSDYEQY

V gene: TRBV30
J gene: TRBJ2-2
CDR3 protein: ACRTSGNTGELF

V gene: TRBV20-1
J gene: TRBJ1-2
CDR3 protein: SARDPTSGTGGYGYT

V gene: TRBV20-1
J gene: TRBJ2-7
CDR3 protein: SARERTPGSYEQY

V gene: TRBV7-2
J gene: TRBJ1-1
CDR3 protein: ASSPQVRTEAF

V gene: TRBV19
J gene: TRBJ1-1
CDR3 protein: ASSIDPLNTEAF

V gene: TRBV7-3
J gene: TRBJ1-5
CDR3 protein: ASSWLQGHSNQPQH

V gene: TRBV19
J gene: TRBJ2-1
CDR3 protein: ASRLDRFTYNEQF

V gene: TRBV3-1
J gene: TRBJ2-3
CDR3 protein: ASSLTGRDTQY

V gene: TRBV7-2
J gene: TRBJ2-5
CDR3 protein: ASSLEGRGSGAQY